These 31 T cell receptor beta chains were all obtained from the same sample, sequenced in a study of blood T cell repertoires in COVID-19. Method: immunoSEQ multiplex PCR; TCRdb's copy keeps in-frame clones and lacks some. Altogether about 150,000 clones are present, around 89% being singletons, with the ten largest covering 15%. Source material: peripheral blood. The receptors stem from a woman aged 40 to 49 with acute or convalescent COVID-19.

The chain links TRBV6-6 to TRBJ2-5; D is perhaps TRBD1 (5 bases). The V and J ends lost 2 bases and 5 bases respectively, with 15 bases between them. CDR1 is MNHNY and CDR2 is SVGAGI in the germline V gene (reference sequence). This CDR3 has 15 residues. CDR3 residues: CASSYPTSGWETQYF. CDR3 nucleotides: TGTGCCAGCAGTTACCCGACCTCAGGGTGGGAGACCCAGTACTTC.

V usage is TRBV20-1 and J usage is TRBJ2-7; D gene uncertain. Trimming shortened V by 6 bases and J by 3 bases, and 9 bases separated the two germline ends. CDR3 size: 11 residues. Germline V gene data show CDR1 as DFQATT and CDR2 as SNEGSKA (reference sequence). CDR3 sequence: CSAQAVYEQYF. CDR3 coding DNA: TGCAGTGCCCAGGCCGTCTACGAGCAGTACTTC.

This chain connects TRBV18 to TRBJ2-7; 8 bases map to TRBD2. The CDR3 has 18 amino acids. The J segment lost 2 bases and the V segment lost 0 bases, leaving 12 bases of the junction unmatched. Germline V lookup: CDR1 KGHSH, CDR2 LQKENI. The CDR3: CASSPPITGGPEPYEQYF. In DNA, the CDR3 is TGTGCCAGCTCACCACCGATTACGGGAGGGCCTGAACCCTACGAGCAGTACTTC.

The rearrangement joins TRBV3-1 (or the pseudogene TRBV3-2) to TRBJ2-3; 10 bases line up with TRBD1. V shed 4 bases and J 4 bases; nucleotides not matched to a gene: 5. The CDR3 runs 15 residues. Per germline, CDR1 LGHDT and CDR2 YNNKEL (reference sequence). The CDR3 DNA reads TGTGCCAGCAGCCCGACAGGGGGCGCGCCAGATACGCAGTATTTT. It translates to CASSPTGGAPDTQYF.

The chain couples TRBV5-5 to TRBJ2-1; a weak D match, TRBD2 (5 bases). Germline CDR1 and CDR2: SGHKS and YYEKEE (reference sequence). Deletions cut 0 bases from V and 6 bases from J, with 16 bases between. The CDR3 consists of 16 residues. The CDR3 sequence is CASSLEGLITANEQFF. CDR3 coding DNA: TGTGCCAGCAGCTTGGAAGGACTCATAACAGCCAATGAGCAGTTCTTC.

This clone was found a few times. The chain employs TRBV20-1 and TRBJ1-5, with D perhaps TRBD1 (6 bases). CDR1 and CDR2 (germline): DFQATT, SNEGSKA (reference sequence). The CDR3 consists of 12 residues. V shed 3 bases and J shed 4 bases, with 7 bases lying between them. This CDR3 reads CSASDRNQPQHF. The CDR3 region has the DNA TGCAGTGCTAGTGACAGGAATCAGCCCCAGCATTTT.

The chain joins TRBV9 to TRBJ2-2; possibly TRBD2 for D (6 bases). The germline gives CDR1 SGDLS, CDR2 YYNGEE. The V and J ends lost 4 bases and 4 bases respectively, with 11 bases between them. CDR3 length equals 14 residues. CDR3: CASSLAGFTGELFF. As DNA, the CDR3 is TGTGCCAGCAGCCTCGCGGGGTTCACCGGGGAGCTGTTTTTT.

The chain employs TRBV6-5 and TRBJ2-2; D remains unclear. CDR1 MNHEY and CDR2 SVGAGI come from the germline V gene. Trimming took 3 bases from V and 6 from J, leaving 14 bases between them. The CDR3 extends over 15 amino acids. CDR3 in amino acids: CASSYLGAGPGELFF. The CDR3 DNA is TGTGCCAGCAGTTATCTGGGCGCCGGTCCCGGGGAGCTGTTTTTT.

The V call is TRBV15, the J call TRBJ2-7; TRBD1 matches at 7 bases. This CDR3 region has 18 residues. The germline V gene encodes CDR1 LNHNV and CDR2 YYDKDF (reference sequence). V shed 0 bases and J 2 bases; nucleotides not matched to a gene: 13. The CDR3 DNA reads as TGTGCCACCAGCAGAGACCTCGCAGGACAGGCGAGGACCTACGAGCAGTACTTC. It is translated as CATSRDLAGQARTYEQYF.

This clone was seen only once. The chain employs TRBV2 and TRBJ2-3, with TRBD1 as a possible D gene (5 bases). Germline values: CDR1 SNHLY, CDR2 FYNNEI. This CDR3 comprises 16 residues. V lost 3 bases, J lost 0 bases, and 13 bases lay in between. The CDR3 DNA sequence: TGTGCCAGCAGTGATCAGGGCCACCCGAGCACAGATACGCAGTATTTT. Amino acid sequence: CASSDQGHPSTDTQYF. Based on the CDR3 plus reference TRBV2 and TRBJ2-3, the full variable domain is EPEVTQTPSHQVTQMGQEVILRCVPISNHLYFYWYRQILGQKVEFLVSFYNNEISEKSEIFDDQFSVERPDGSNFTLKIRSTKLEDSAMYFCASSDQGHPSTDTQYFGPGTRLTVL.

J is TRBJ1-5 and V is TRBV7-2, with TRBD1 matching over 10 bases. Germline lookup yields CDR1 SGHTA and CDR2 FQGNSA. V was pared by 2 bases and J by 4 bases, with 5 bases of the junction left unmatched. This CDR3 contains 16 residues. The CDR3 DNA reads as TGTGCCAGCAGCTTAACTTGGACAGGGGGAAATCAGCCCCAGCATTTT. It translates to CASSLTWTGGNQPQHF.

The chain is built from TRBV6-5 and TRBJ2-1; TRBD2 matches 7 bases. The junction had 12 bases not matched to a gene; V was cut back by 5 bases and J by 8 bases. The length of the CDR3 is 15 residues. Germline CDR1 is MNHEY and CDR2 is SVGAGI. CDR3 in DNA: TGTGCCAGCAGTCATAGCGGGTGGGGTTACGATGAGCAGTTCTTC. Its protein is CASSHSGWGYDEQFF.

The V and J genes are TRBV15 and TRBJ2-1; D perhaps matches TRBD2 (5 bases). The V end was cut by 0 bases, the J end by 1 base, with 16 bases between. Germline lookup yields CDR1 LNHNV and CDR2 YYDKDF (reference sequence). The CDR3 totals 18 residues. CDR3 sequence (DNA): TGTGCCACCAGCAGAGATCCCTGGTACGGGGTATCCTACAATGAGCAGTTCTTC. It codes for CATSRDPWYGVSYNEQFF.

The chain employs TRBV4-2 and TRBJ2-7, with TRBD1 matching 11 bases. V shed 2 bases, J shed 6 bases, and the junction held 6 bases outside the gene matches. This CDR3 region has 15 residues. Germline-derived CDR1 and CDR2 are LGHNA and YNFKEQ. The CDR3 loop is CASSQTGTGGVEQYF. The DNA for the CDR3 is TGTGCCAGCAGCCAAACCGGGACAGGGGGTGTCGAGCAGTACTTC.

The V and J genes are TRBV4-2 and TRBJ1-1, with D maybe TRBD1 (6 bases). CDR1 LGHNA and CDR2 YNFKEQ come from the germline V gene. V was shortened by 0 bases and J by 1 base, with 9 bases between the two germline ends. The CDR3 covers 15 residues. The CDR3, as DNA: TGTGCCAGCAGCCAAGATGCGACAGGGAACACTGAAGCTTTCTTT. It specifies CASSQDATGNTEAFF.

In nucleotides, the CDR3 is TGCAGCGTTGAAAAGGGACTGGTGAACACTGAAGCTTTCTTT. Amino acid sequence: CSVEKGLVNTEAFF. The chain recombines TRBV29-1 with TRBJ1-1, with D possibly matching TRBD1 (5 bases). Trimming left V 2 bases short and J 0 bases short, with 10 bases between. The germline gives CDR1 SQVTM, CDR2 ANQGSEA. The CDR3 has 14 residues.

The chain has TRBV28 and TRBJ1-2; 7 bases agree with TRBD1. CDR3 size: 17 residues. Per the germline V gene, CDR1 is MDHEN and CDR2 is SYDVKM. V was pared by 0 bases and J by 5 bases, with 12 bases of the junction left unmatched. The CDR3 protein is CASSLWSQGFLTYGYTF. As DNA, the CDR3 is TGTGCCAGCAGTTTATGGTCACAGGGGTTCTTGACTTATGGCTACACCTTC.

J is TRBJ2-1 and V is TRBV6-5; D gene unclear. The CDR3 is 13 residues long. Germline V gene data show CDR1 as MNHEY and CDR2 as SVGAGI. Between the trimmed V and J ends, which lost 7 bases and 0 bases, there was a span of 7 bases. The CDR3 reads CASTPSSYNEQFF. CDR3 sequence (DNA): TGTGCCAGCACCCCGAGCTCCTACAATGAGCAGTTCTTC.

The rearrangement joins TRBV18 to TRBJ2-5; D not certain. CDR3 size: 15 residues. Deletions cut 9 bases from V and 0 bases from J, with 17 bases between. Germline CDR1 and CDR2: KGHSH and LQKENI. CDR3 sequence (DNA): TGTGCCAGTTCTAAAAGCAGGAATTACCAAGAGACCCAGTACTTC. This sequence encodes CASSKSRNYQETQYF.

This chain uses TRBV23-1 with TRBJ2-1, with D possibly being TRBD2 (6 bases). TRBV23-1 is marked as an open reading frame, function uncertain. V was cut by 2 bases and J by 2 bases, with 19 bases left in between. This CDR3 comprises 18 residues. This CDR3 reads CASSQNPGLGSTYNEQFF. In DNA, the CDR3 is TGCGCCAGCAGTCAAAACCCGGGACTCGGGTCAACCTACAATGAGCAGTTCTTC.

The chain joins TRBV2 to TRBJ2-2, with 8 nucleotides matching TRBD2. The CDR3 is 15 residues long. The trim removed 8 bases at V and 4 bases at J, leaving 9 bases unmatched. Germline CDR1 reads SNHLY; CDR2 reads FYNNEI. CDR3 amino acids: CASQADTSGTGELFF. CDR3 sequence (DNA): TGTGCCAGCCAGGCTGATACTAGCGGCACCGGGGAGCTGTTTTTT.

J is TRBJ1-2 and V is TRBV6-5; maybe TRBD1 (6 bases). The germline V gene has CDR1 MNHEY and CDR2 SVGAGI. V was clipped by 5 bases and J by 4 bases, with 11 bases between them. The CDR3 spans 13 residues. The CDR3 is CASSPQGLYGYTF. CDR3 bases: TGTGCCAGCAGTCCCCAGGGGCTCTATGGCTACACCTTC.

The gene calls are TRBV19 and TRBJ2-1; 7 bases are a match to TRBD2. CDR1 is LNHDA and CDR2 is SQIVND in the germline V gene (reference sequence). The CDR3 is made up of 16 amino acids. The V segment lost 1 base and the J segment 0 bases; nucleotides outside the gene matches: 3. The CDR3 DNA follows: TGTGCCAGTAGTATAGGACTAGCCGACTCCTACAATGAGCAGTTCTTC. Translated: CASSIGLADSYNEQFF. The variable domain in full, with the rest retrieved from reference TRBV19 and TRBJ2-1, is DGGITQSPKYLFRKEGQNVTLSCEQNLNHDAMYWYRQDPGQGLRLIYYSQIVNDFQKGDIAEGYSVSREKKESFPLTVTSAQKNPTAFYLCASSIGLADSYNEQFFGPGTRLTVL.

V is TRBV24-1 and J is TRBJ2-5, with D possibly being TRBD2 (6 bases). The germline V gene has CDR1 KGHDR and CDR2 SFDVKD. V lost 3 bases, J lost 1 base, and 14 bases lay in between. The CDR3 runs 16 residues. The CDR3 here is CATSDGGRLVQETQYF. Written as DNA, the CDR3 is TGTGCCACCAGTGATGGGGGTAGACTAGTCCAAGAGACCCAGTACTTC.

About this clone: At one end, the junction sequence differs from germline, possibly due to a read error. V usage is TRBV29-1 and J usage is TRBJ2-4, with 8 bases fitting TRBD2. Germline values: CDR1 SQVTM, CDR2 ANQGSEA. This CDR3 spans 12 amino acids. CDR3 sequence reads: CSVEASSGIGVF. The CDR3 DNA is TGCAGCGTTGAAGCGAGTAGCGGGATTGGGGTTTTC. The full variable domain, completed using reference TRBV29-1 and TRBJ2-4, is SAVISQKPSRDICQRGTSLTIQCQVDSQVTMMFWYRQQPGQSLTLIATANQGSEATYESGFVIDKFPISRPNLTFSTLTVSNMSPEDSSIYLCSVEASSGIGVFGAGTRLSVL.

This clone occurred once. This chain links TRBV19 with TRBJ2-1; 10 nucleotides line up with TRBD1. V gave up 5 bases and J gave up 7 bases; unmatched junction bases: 2. The V gene's germline CDR1 is LNHDA and CDR2 SQIVND (reference sequence). This CDR3 is built from 13 residues. The CDR3 here is CASSSGQGNEQFF. In DNA, the CDR3 is TGTGCCAGTAGTTCGGGACAGGGGAATGAGCAGTTCTTC.

V usage is TRBV5-1 and J usage is TRBJ2-1, with D maybe TRBD2 (6 bases). The CDR3 runs 14 residues. V was shortened by 2 bases and J by 4 bases, with 10 bases between the two germline ends. Germline V gene lookup returns CDR1 SGHRS and CDR2 YFSETQ. Here the CDR3 DNA reads TGCGCCAGCAGCTTATTAGCGGATTACAATGAGCAGTTCTTC. Its protein product is CASSLLADYNEQFF.

V and J are TRBV15 and TRBJ1-2; no firm D call. The CDR3 runs 16 residues. Germline CDR1 reads LNHNV; CDR2 reads YYDKDF (reference sequence). The V end was cut by 1 base, the J end by 2 bases, with 14 bases between. CDR3 bases: TGTGCCACCAGCAGAGGAATAGGGAGTTACAACTATGGCTACACCTTC. Translating it yields CATSRGIGSYNYGYTF.

CDR3 nucleotide sequence: TGTGCCAGCAGCCCCCGGGACAGGGACCTTTTAGCCAAAAACATTCAGTACTTC. Translated, it gives CASSPRDRDLLAKNIQYF. This sequence joins TRBV13 and TRBJ2-4, with TRBD1 matching 9 bases. This CDR3 comprises 18 residues. V lost 5 bases to trimming and J lost 0 bases; unmatched junction nucleotides: 11. CDR1 PRHDT and CDR2 FYEKMQ come from the germline V gene (reference sequence).

V and J are TRBV27 and TRBJ2-1; TRBD1 aligns across 9 bases. The length of the CDR3 is 14 residues. Germline V gives CDR1 MNHEY, CDR2 SMNVEV (reference sequence). Unmatched junction bases numbered 6, after V lost 5 bases and J lost 7 bases. In DNA, the CDR3 is TGTGCCAGCAGTCCCGGGACAGGGAAAAATGAGCAGTTCTTC. This sequence encodes CASSPGTGKNEQFF.

The chain links TRBV19 to TRBJ2-1, with 7 bases lining up with TRBD2. The CDR3 totals 15 residues. Germline values: CDR1 LNHDA, CDR2 SQIVND (reference sequence). V shed 3 bases and J 5 bases; nucleotides not matched to a gene: 7. The CDR3 DNA is TGTGCCAGTAGTATCCTTTTTGCGGGAGACAATGAGCAGTTCTTC. Translating it yields CASSILFAGDNEQFF.